The next 23 T cell receptor beta chains were all read from a single sample in a study of regulatory T cells in long-lasting Graves disease. HTBI primers from iRepertoire and Arm-PCR of CDR3 regions yielded the TCR beta libraries. TCRdb passed the multiplex PCR reads through MiXCR, listing each CDR3 protein once. Found here are about 460,000 distinct CDR3 sequences, around a fifth of them singletons; the top ten hold around 13%. The time point was: persistent/refractory GD, antithyroid drugs over 5 years with positive TRAb. PBMCs provided the RNA from which the TCR library was made. Sequences were derived from peripheral blood mononuclear cells (PBMCs), sampled when the disease was refractory, from a patient treated with antithyroid drugs. Receptors originate from a female donor with Graves disease.

V usage is TRBV5-1 and J usage is TRBJ2-7, with unresolved D. The CDR3 consists of 16 residues. Germline V lookup: CDR1 SGHRS, CDR2 YFSETQ. V dropped 3 bases and J dropped 7 bases, with 23 bases sitting between them. The CDR3 sequence is CASSSGKVAPRFEQYF. CDR3 coding DNA: TGCGCCAGCAGCTCGGGCAAGGTTGCCCCCCGCTTTGAGCAGTACTTC.

As to this clonotype: A far larger clone differs by one base, so this is likely a read error. This rearrangement joins TRBV7-2 to TRBJ1-3, with D hard to call. The germline gives CDR1 SGHTA, CDR2 FQGNSA. CDR3 length: 14 residues. This chain's CDR3 is CAGSPLSSGNTIYF. In DNA, the CDR3 is TGTGCCGGCAGCCCCTTAAGCTCTGGAAACACCATATATTTT.

The rearrangement links TRBV29-1 to TRBJ1-1, with 11 bases matching TRBD1. The trim removed 5 bases at V and 6 bases at J, leaving 5 bases unmatched. CDR3 length: 13 amino acids. Looked up from germline, CDR1 is SQVTM and CDR2 is ANQGSEA. CDR3 bases: TGCAGCGTTCGCGGACAGGGGGCTTCTGAAGCTTTCTTT. Protein sequence: CSVRGQGASEAFF.

The chain combines TRBV15 with TRBJ1-4, with a possible D match to TRBD1 (5 bases). Germline assignment: CDR1 LNHNV and CDR2 YYDKDF (reference sequence). Trimming cost V 3 bases and J 7 bases, with 12 bases left between them. The CDR3 has 14 residues. The CDR3 loop reads CATSSYSGGEKLFF. CDR3 DNA: TGTGCCACCAGCAGTTATTCGGGGGGTGAAAAACTGTTTTTT.

This chain links TRBV19 with TRBJ1-5; D not certain. Between the trimmed V and J ends, which lost 2 bases and 2 bases, there was a span of 10 bases. The CDR3 has 15 amino acids. Germline V gives CDR1 LNHDA, CDR2 SQIVND (reference sequence). CDR3 sequence: CASSIIRGGNQPQHF. The CDR3 DNA reads as TGTGCCAGTAGTATAATACGAGGTGGCAATCAGCCCCAGCATTTT.

The rearrangement joins TRBV7-6 to TRBJ2-2, with TRBD2 identical over 7 bases. V was clipped by 8 bases and J by 5 bases; unmatched bases: 8. Looked up from germline, CDR1 is SGHVS and CDR2 is FNYEAQ. The CDR3 sequence is 14 residues long. CDR3 in amino acids: CASLERGGTGELFF. Written as DNA, the CDR3 is TGTGCCAGCCTAGAGAGGGGAGGGACCGGGGAGCTGTTTTTT.

In this sample, this clonotype turned up many times. V is TRBV28 and J is TRBJ2-2; 7 bases agree with TRBD1. Looked up from germline, CDR1 is MDHEN and CDR2 is SYDVKM. After removal of 3 bases from V and 4 bases from J, the junction contained 2 bases not matched to a gene. This CDR3 region has 14 residues. DNA for the CDR3: TGTGCCAGCAGTTTGACAGGGAGCACCGGGGAGCTGTTTTTT. It codes for CASSLTGSTGELFF.

This clonotype was detected only a few times. V and J are TRBV7-6 and TRBJ1-1; TRBD1 is a possible D gene (6 bases). Germline CDR1 and CDR2: SGHVS and FNYEAQ. This CDR3 is 16 amino acids long. Between the trimmed V and J ends, which lost 5 bases and 3 bases, there was a span of 19 bases. The CDR3 DNA is TGTGCCAGCAGCCTGAATTCAGGGGCGGGGTACACTGAAGCTTTCTTT. Its protein is CASSLNSGAGYTEAFF.

This clonotype was seen only a few times. The J gene is TRBJ1-1, the V gene TRBV5-1; D gene unclear. The germline V and J ends were trimmed by 2 bases and 4 bases, with 9 bases remaining between them. The germline V gene has CDR1 SGHRS and CDR2 YFSETQ. This CDR3 has 13 amino acids. CDR3 nucleotides: TGCGCCAGCAGCTTTGCTCAGAGCACTGAAGCTTTCTTT. Its protein product is CASSFAQSTEAFF.

This clonotype has at least ten counts. The rearrangement joins TRBV12-3 or TRBV12-4 to TRBJ1-1; 9 positions agree with TRBD1. CDR3 length: 16 amino acids. V was pared by 6 bases and J by 3 bases, with 11 bases of the junction left unmatched. The CDR3 coding sequence is TGTGCCAGCAGCAACCGCCCAGACAGGGGGGACACTGAAGCTTTCTTT. It encodes CASSNRPDRGDTEAFF.

This sequence joins TRBV5-1 and TRBJ1-4; D is unclear. The CDR3 is made up of 16 amino acids. Trimming took 5 bases from V and 0 from J, leaving 14 bases between them. Germline V gene sequence: CDR1 SGHRS, CDR2 YFSETQ. The CDR3 DNA is TGCGCCAGCAGTCTTCGGGCGGATGCAACTAATGAAAAACTGTTTTTT. It specifies CASSLRADATNEKLFF.

Here the CDR3 reads CASSLLVNTGELFF. The CDR3 DNA reads TGTGCCAGCAGTTTACTTGTCAACACCGGGGAGCTGTTTTTT. The chain joins TRBV12-3 or TRBV12-4 to TRBJ2-2; D not resolved. The CDR3 loop spans 14 amino acids. V lost 2 bases to trimming and J lost 2 bases, with 6 bases between them.

V gene TRBV19 combines with J gene TRBJ1-5; D not certain. The V gene's germline CDR1 is LNHDA and CDR2 SQIVND (reference sequence). This CDR3 is built from 13 residues. The V gene lost 3 bases and the J gene lost 4 bases, with 7 bases spanning the gap. CDR3 protein: CASSIEENQPQHF. As DNA, the CDR3 is TGTGCCAGTAGTATTGAAGAGAATCAGCCCCAGCATTTT.

At least ten counts were recorded for this clonotype. This CDR3 is CASSPGGAGVSEQYF. CDR3 nucleotides: TGTGCCAGCAGCCCAGGCGGAGCGGGAGTCAGCGAGCAGTACTTC. V and J are TRBV9 and TRBJ2-7, with 8 bases matching TRBD2. CDR3 length: 15 amino acids. Germline trimming cut 4 bases from V and 6 bases from J; bases unmatched to any gene: 12. Germline-derived CDR1 and CDR2 are SGDLS and YYNGEE. Full variable domain (missing parts from reference TRBV9 and TRBJ2-7): DSGVTQTPKHLITATGQRVTLRCSPRSGDLSVYWYQQSLDQGLQFLIQYYNGEERAKGNILERFSAQQFPDLHSELNLSSLELGDSALYFCASSPGGAGVSEQYFGPGTRLTVT.

This clonotype has more than one count but fewer than ten. CDR3 nucleotide sequence: TGCAGCGGATCCTCAGGGGGCTTGGAGGAAAAACTGTTTTTT. The encoded protein is CSGSSGGLEEKLFF. This chain joins TRBV29-1 and TRBJ1-4, with 8 bases matching TRBD1. CDR1 and CDR2 from the germline V gene are SQVTM and ANQGSEA. The J segment lost 8 bases and the V segment lost 7 bases, leaving 12 bases of the junction unmatched. CDR3 length: 14 amino acids.

The CDR3 reads CASSQDRSSEGSPLHF. The CDR3 nucleotides are TGCGCCAGCAGCCAAGATCGGTCCTCAGAAGGCTCACCCCTCCACTTT. V and J are TRBV4-3 and TRBJ1-6; no firm D call. Between the trimmed V and J ends, which lost 0 bases and 10 bases, there was a span of 16 bases. CDR1 and CDR2 (germline): LGHNA, YSLEER. This CDR3 comprises 16 residues.

This clonotype appeared a few times. The gene calls are TRBV11-2 and TRBJ1-3; no clear D gene. In germline, CDR1 is SGHAT, CDR2 FQNNGV. Trimming removed 6 bases at V and 0 bases at J, with 12 bases between. The CDR3 length is 15 residues. The CDR3 region is CASSSVTSSGNTIYF. The CDR3 nucleotides read TGTGCCAGCAGTAGCGTCACCAGCTCTGGAAACACCATATATTTT. Together with reference TRBV11-2 and TRBJ1-3, the CDR3 gives the full variable domain: EAGVAQSPRYKIIEKRQSVAFWCNPISGHATLYWYQQILGQGPKLLIQFQNNGVVDDSQLPKDRFSAERLKGVDSTLKIQPAKLEDSAVYLCASSSVTSSGNTIYFGEGSWLTVV.

CDR3 in DNA: TGCGCCAGCAGCCGACCGGGACAGCACTATGGCTACACCTTC. Translating it yields CASSRPGQHYGYTF. The chain joins TRBV4-1 to TRBJ1-2; 7 positions match TRBD1. The V gene end was trimmed by 4 bases and the J gene end by 3 bases; junction bases not matched to a gene: 5. The CDR3 spans 14 residues. Per germline, CDR1 MGHRA and CDR2 YSYEKL.

This clonotype was counted between two and nine times. The chain combines TRBV5-1 with TRBJ2-5, with 9 nucleotides matching TRBD1. The trim removed 1 base at V and 4 bases at J, leaving 5 bases unmatched. The CDR3 contains 15 residues. The germline V gene has CDR1 SGHRS and CDR2 YFSETQ. The CDR3, as DNA: TGCGCCAGCAGCTTGAGCACAGGGGGCGGAGAGACCCAGTACTTC. This gives the protein CASSLSTGGGETQYF.

This clonotype was counted between two and nine times. The chain carries TRBV20-1 and TRBJ2-2; D ambiguous. With 7 bases removed from V and 3 bases from J, the gap between germline ends came to 6 bases. The CDR3 is made up of 11 amino acids. Germline V gene data show CDR1 as DFQATT and CDR2 as SNEGSKA (reference sequence). CDR3 loop: CSGLHTGELFF. Here the CDR3 DNA reads TGCAGTGGGCTTCACACCGGGGAGCTGTTTTTT.

V and J are TRBV5-1 and TRBJ2-2; no reliable D call. This CDR3 has 14 amino acids. Germline V CDR1 and CDR2: SGHRS, YFSETQ. Trimming took off 4 bases at V and 6 bases at J, with 13 bases between the two ends. CDR3 region: CASSRMPLSGELFF. The CDR3 DNA is TGCGCCAGCAGCCGGATGCCACTCTCCGGGGAGCTGTTTTTT.

This chain joins TRBV5-8 and TRBJ1-4; 7 bases align to TRBD1. Germline lookup yields CDR1 SGHTS and CDR2 YDEGEE. Trimming at V came to 7 bases and at J to 6 bases, leaving 12 bases not matched to a gene. The CDR3 has 15 residues. CDR3 protein: CASGKDRALDEKLFF. In DNA, the CDR3 is TGTGCCAGCGGAAAAGACAGGGCTCTGGATGAAAAACTGTTTTTT.

This clonotype has at least ten counts. The chain has TRBV6-8 and TRBJ2-7, with 12 bases matching TRBD1. This CDR3 comprises 17 residues. The germline CDR1 and CDR2 sequences are MNHGY and SAAAGT. Germline trimming cut 1 base from V and 5 bases from J; bases unmatched to any gene: 9. The CDR3 reads CASSYYHGTGGFHEQYF. CDR3 nucleotides: TGTGCCAGCAGTTACTACCACGGGACAGGGGGCTTCCACGAGCAGTACTTC.